This TCR beta chain was observed in a study of lung T cells in sarcoidosis with Löfgren's syndrome. Turning to the study itself: In sarcoidosis, CD4+ T cells accumulate in bronchoalveolar lavage fluid. Analyses focused on Löfgren's syndrome patients.

This clonotype is categorized as medium-sized. TCRdb processed the reads anew with MiXCR; each CDR3 protein has one entry. The repertoire holds under 25,000 distinct CDR3 sequences, with over 20% as singletons. The sequenced sample was CD4+ T cells from bronchoalveolar lavage. The sequence was obtained from a human donor with sarcoidosis (Löfgren's syndrome or another form), or a control subject (not recorded which).

DNA of the CDR3: TGTGCCAGCAGTTCGGGGACAGGGTGGAGACTGTTTTTT. Translation gives CASSSGTGWRLFF. The chain uses TRBV6-2 or TRBV6-3 and TRBJ2-2; TRBD1 aligns across 9 bases. Germline V CDR1 and CDR2: MNHEY, SVGEGT. The trim removed 4 bases at V and 14 bases at J, leaving 8 bases unmatched. The CDR3 has 13 residues.